The source of this T cell receptor beta chain is a study of T cells in Graves' hyperthyroidism and ophthalmopathy. This clonotype was detected only a few times. Germline assignment: CDR1 MNHGY and CDR2 SVAAGI. V lost 4 bases and J lost 2, with 15 bases in between. This CDR3 has 15 residues. Amplification targeted TCR beta CDR3 regions from RNA transcripts. Using the HTBI primer set, a first-round RT-PCR was run on the TCR CDR3. TCRdb ran MiXCR on the multiplex PCR reads and lists one entry per CDR3 protein. The sample carries a few hundred thousand distinct CDR3 sequences, approximately 15% recorded once.

The rearrangement links TRBV6-9 to TRBJ2-7; no clear D. This TCR derives from a woman between 40 and 50 years old with Graves' hyperthyroidism that later progressed to Graves' ophthalmopathy. Sample: blood. The CDR3 nucleotides read TGTGCCAGCAGTTCTGCTAGGGAAAAAACCTACGAGCAGTACTTC. Translating it yields CASSSAREKTYEQYF.